This T cell receptor (beta chain) was sequenced in a study of PD-L1 blockade in urothelial cancer. Study-level background: Between 0 and 3 prior chemotherapy regimens had been given to patients. A median of roughly 130,000 T cells was found in the blood samples.

Time point noted: peripheral blood 6 weeks after treatment start. Study-wide findings and caveats: More expansion of tumor-associated blood clones, seen at 3 weeks, marked durable-benefit patients.

Details on this clone: Its target is not known.

CDR1 GTSNPN and CDR2 SVGIG come from the germline V gene (reference sequence). CDR3 length equals 11 residues. Trimming removed 3 bases at V and 9 bases at J, with 9 bases between. Synthetic templates analogous to TCR were spiked into all PCRs individually. Clones were sequenced by immunoSEQ multiplex PCR, and TCRdb holds only the in-frame ones, with some missing. The table lists tens of thousands of clones, 80% to 90% of them singletons. The chain recombines TRBV30 with TRBJ2-1; D is possibly TRBD2 (6 bases). This TCR was sampled from a man aged 80 or over with urothelial cancer. Material: PBMCs, obtained around atezolizumab (anti-PD-L1) treatment. The CDR3 spells CAWRGLLEQFF. The DNA for the CDR3 is TGTGCCTGGAGGGGACTTCTTGAGCAGTTCTTC.